This is a list of T cell receptor beta chains from one sample in a study of blood T cell repertoires in COVID-19. Sequencing was performed with immunoSEQ multiplex PCR; in TCRdb, only in-frame clones are kept and a portion is missing. This sample yields fewer than 400,000 clones, of which over 80% are seen a single time; 8% to 9.5% belongs to the top ten. Sequencing was done on a sample of PBMCs or T cells enriched from blood (not recorded which). The receptors shown here come from a woman aged 18-29 years who had recovered from COVID-19. Both conserved end residues are part of each CDR3. Fields, in order: V gene, D gene, clone size, J gene, CDR3 protein, CDR3 DNA. D genes are given only for firm matches. Expanded clones get a size class; other rows say once, few or many, or leave the size out.

v_call: TRBV5-1
d_call: TRBD1
clone_size: .
j_call: TRBJ2-5
cdr3_aa: CASSSTGGQETQYF
cdr3_nt: TGCGCCAGCAGCTCGACAGGGGGGCAAGAGACCCAGTACTTC

v_call: TRBV28
d_call: TRBD1
clone_size: .
j_call: TRBJ1-2
cdr3_aa: CASSHRTGGRNGYTF
cdr3_nt: TGTGCCAGCAGTCACCGGACAGGGGGTAGGAATGGCTACACCTTC

v_call: TRBV6-5
d_call: .
clone_size: few
j_call: TRBJ2-7
cdr3_aa: CASRIAFSSYEQYF
cdr3_nt: TGTGCCAGCAGGATTGCTTTCAGCTCCTACGAGCAGTACTTC

v_call: TRBV30
d_call: .
clone_size: .
j_call: TRBJ1-2
cdr3_aa: CAWSGGDGYTF
cdr3_nt: TGTGCCTGGAGTGGGGGGGATGGCTACACCTTC

v_call: TRBV9
d_call: TRBD1
clone_size: .
j_call: TRBJ2-1
cdr3_aa: CASSAGDRDDEQFF
cdr3_nt: TGTGCCAGCAGCGCGGGGGACAGGGATGATGAGCAGTTCTTC

v_call: TRBV19
d_call: .
clone_size: .
j_call: TRBJ2-7
cdr3_aa: CASSLTREQYF
cdr3_nt: TGTGCCAGTAGTTTAACACGCGAGCAGTACTTC

v_call: TRBV4-1
d_call: TRBD1
clone_size: .
j_call: TRBJ1-4
cdr3_aa: CASSPGQGANEKLFF
cdr3_nt: TGCGCCAGCAGCCCGGGACAGGGGGCTAATGAAAAACTGTTTTTT

v_call: TRBV20-1
d_call: .
clone_size: .
j_call: TRBJ2-7
cdr3_aa: CSARLSYEQYF
cdr3_nt: TGCAGTGCTAGACTGTCCTACGAGCAGTACTTC

v_call: TRBV27
d_call: .
clone_size: .
j_call: TRBJ1-5
cdr3_aa: CASSLSPGQPQHF
cdr3_nt: TGTGCCAGCAGTTTAAGTCCGGGTCAGCCCCAGCATTTT

v_call: TRBV5-6
d_call: .
clone_size: .
j_call: TRBJ1-4
cdr3_aa: CASSLAGTPDEKLFF
cdr3_nt: TGTGCCAGCAGCTTGGCCGGGACACCTGATGAAAAACTGTTTTTT

v_call: TRBV11-2
d_call: .
clone_size: once
j_call: TRBJ2-7
cdr3_aa: CASSSVDYEQYF
cdr3_nt: TGTGCCAGCAGCTCGGTAGACTACGAGCAGTACTTC

v_call: TRBV18
d_call: TRBD1
clone_size: .
j_call: TRBJ1-2
cdr3_aa: CASSPGQGYGGYTF
cdr3_nt: TGTGCCAGCTCACCGGGACAGGGTTATGGTGGCTACACCTTC

v_call: TRBV9
d_call: .
clone_size: .
j_call: TRBJ1-5
cdr3_aa: CASSVVPDQPQHF
cdr3_nt: TGTGCCAGCAGCGTAGTCCCCGATCAGCCCCAGCATTTT

v_call: TRBV4-3
d_call: TRBD2
clone_size: .
j_call: TRBJ2-1
cdr3_aa: CASSQVLSAGGPGMNEQFF
cdr3_nt: TGCGCCAGCAGCCAAGTTCTCTCAGCGGGAGGGCCGGGTATGAATGAGCAGTTCTTC

v_call: TRBV4-3
d_call: .
clone_size: .
j_call: TRBJ2-7
cdr3_aa: CASSHRQGGGDEQYF
cdr3_nt: TGCGCCAGCAGCCATAGACAGGGTGGAGGGGACGAGCAGTACTTC

v_call: TRBV28
d_call: .
clone_size: .
j_call: TRBJ1-4
cdr3_aa: CASKGRTREKLFF
cdr3_nt: TGTGCCAGCAAGGGGAGGACCCGGGAAAAACTGTTTTTT

v_call: TRBV2
d_call: TRBD2
clone_size: .
j_call: TRBJ2-7
cdr3_aa: CASRGGEGSYEQYF
cdr3_nt: TGTGCCAGCCGGGGGGGGGAAGGTTCCTACGAGCAGTACTTC

v_call: TRBV7-9
d_call: TRBD2
clone_size: .
j_call: TRBJ2-1
cdr3_aa: CASSLGGSPDVDEQFF
cdr3_nt: TGTGCCAGCAGCTTAGGCGGGAGCCCGGATGTGGATGAGCAGTTCTTC

v_call: TRBV6-5
d_call: .
clone_size: .
j_call: TRBJ1-3
cdr3_aa: CASSVTASSGNTIYF
cdr3_nt: TGTGCCAGCAGCGTGACAGCGTCCTCTGGAAACACCATATATTTT

v_call: TRBV2
d_call: .
clone_size: .
j_call: TRBJ2-2
cdr3_aa: CASALQAGGELFF
cdr3_nt: TGTGCCAGCGCCTTACAAGCGGGCGGGGAGCTGTTTTTT

v_call: TRBV5-6
d_call: .
clone_size: .
j_call: TRBJ2-4
cdr3_aa: CASSLLDSLAKNIQYF
cdr3_nt: TGTGCCAGCAGCTTGCTAGACAGCCTAGCGAAAAACATTCAGTACTTC

v_call: TRBV5-6
d_call: .
clone_size: .
j_call: TRBJ1-2
cdr3_aa: CASSSGLLRHGYTF
cdr3_nt: TGTGCCAGCAGCTCGGGACTCTTGAGGCATGGCTACACCTTC

v_call: TRBV5-6
d_call: TRBD1
clone_size: .
j_call: TRBJ1-2
cdr3_aa: CASSPGTGGSYGYTF
cdr3_nt: TGTGCCAGCAGCCCCGGGACAGGCGGAAGCTATGGCTACACCTTC

v_call: TRBV5-1
d_call: TRBD1
clone_size: .
j_call: TRBJ1-1
cdr3_aa: CASSRAGTGDHTEAFF
cdr3_nt: TGCGCCAGCAGCCGAGCCGGGACAGGGGATCACACTGAAGCTTTCTTT

v_call: TRBV27
d_call: .
clone_size: .
j_call: TRBJ1-4
cdr3_aa: CASRPTGWEKLFF
cdr3_nt: TGTGCCAGCAGGCCGACAGGTTGGGAAAAACTGTTTTTT

v_call: TRBV5-6
d_call: .
clone_size: once
j_call: TRBJ1-2
cdr3_aa: CASSLGTEIYGYTF
cdr3_nt: TGTGCCAGCAGCTTGGGGACAGAGATCTATGGCTACACCTTC

v_call: TRBV5-1
d_call: .
clone_size: .
j_call: TRBJ2-5
cdr3_aa: CASSRGKVETQYF
cdr3_nt: TGCGCCAGCAGCAGGGGCAAGGTGGAGACCCAGTACTTC

v_call: TRBV20-1
d_call: .
clone_size: .
j_call: TRBJ2-7
cdr3_aa: CSARKGYEQYF
cdr3_nt: TGCAGTGCTAGAAAGGGGTACGAGCAGTACTTC

v_call: TRBV5-4
d_call: .
clone_size: .
j_call: TRBJ1-3
cdr3_aa: CASSLFPRLSRAGNTIYF
cdr3_nt: TGTGCCAGCAGCTTGTTTCCCAGATTAAGTCGTGCTGGAAACACCATATATTTT

v_call: TRBV2
d_call: TRBD1
clone_size: .
j_call: TRBJ2-3
cdr3_aa: CASSKDRGHPDTQYF
cdr3_nt: TGTGCCAGCAGCAAAGACAGGGGGCATCCAGATACGCAGTATTTT

v_call: TRBV9
d_call: TRBD1
clone_size: .
j_call: TRBJ2-3
cdr3_aa: CASSLQGAVSDTQYF
cdr3_nt: TGTGCCAGCAGCCTACAGGGGGCTGTCTCAGATACGCAGTATTTT

v_call: TRBV20-1
d_call: .
clone_size: .
j_call: TRBJ2-1
cdr3_aa: CSASEDEQFF
cdr3_nt: TGCAGTGCTAGCGAGGATGAGCAGTTCTTC

v_call: TRBV5-1
d_call: TRBD2
clone_size: .
j_call: TRBJ2-2
cdr3_aa: CASSQRTSTHTGELFF
cdr3_nt: TGCGCCAGCAGTCAAAGGACTAGCACACACACCGGGGAGCTGTTTTTT

v_call: TRBV19
d_call: TRBD1
clone_size: few
j_call: TRBJ1-2
cdr3_aa: CASSIDGTGYEHYGYTF
cdr3_nt: TGTGCCAGTAGTATAGACGGGACAGGATACGAACACTATGGCTACACCTTC

v_call: TRBV7-3
d_call: .
clone_size: .
j_call: TRBJ2-1
cdr3_aa: CASSSDSSSYNEQFF
cdr3_nt: TGTGCCAGCAGCTCGGACAGCTCGTCCTACAATGAGCAGTTCTTC

v_call: TRBV5-8
d_call: .
clone_size: .
j_call: TRBJ2-5
cdr3_aa: CASSSLALGGAETQYF
cdr3_nt: TGTGCCAGCAGTTCACTAGCCCTGGGGGGGGCGGAGACCCAGTACTTC

v_call: TRBV11-1
d_call: .
clone_size: .
j_call: TRBJ1-5
cdr3_aa: CASSLSLWQPQHF
cdr3_nt: TGTGCCAGCAGCTTAAGTCTATGGCAGCCCCAGCATTTT

v_call: TRBV18
d_call: TRBD2
clone_size: .
j_call: TRBJ2-2
cdr3_aa: CASSGLAETGELFF
cdr3_nt: TGTGCCAGCTCGGGACTAGCAGAGACCGGGGAGCTGTTTTTT

v_call: TRBV19
d_call: TRBD2
clone_size: .
j_call: TRBJ2-5
cdr3_aa: CASSIWTSGGETQYF
cdr3_nt: TGTGCCAGTAGTATATGGACTAGCGGGGGAGAGACCCAGTACTTC

v_call: TRBV7-8
d_call: TRBD2
clone_size: .
j_call: TRBJ2-1
cdr3_aa: CASSYPLRGSSYNEQFF
cdr3_nt: TGTGCCAGCAGCTACCCTCTCCGCGGGAGCTCCTACAATGAGCAGTTCTTC

v_call: TRBV21-1
d_call: .
clone_size: .
j_call: TRBJ1-2
cdr3_aa: CASSRWQGSGYTF
cdr3_nt: TGTGCCAGCAGCAGGTGGCAGGGGAGCGGCTACACCTTC

v_call: TRBV9
d_call: .
clone_size: .
j_call: TRBJ1-2
cdr3_aa: CASSVDFRGWDGYGYTF
cdr3_nt: TGTGCCAGCAGCGTAGATTTTCGAGGGTGGGATGGCTATGGCTACACCTTC

v_call: TRBV11-3
d_call: .
clone_size: .
j_call: TRBJ1-1
cdr3_aa: CASSLGAEAFF
cdr3_nt: TGTGCCAGCAGCTTAGGAGCTGAAGCTTTCTTT

v_call: TRBV2
d_call: .
clone_size: .
j_call: TRBJ1-2
cdr3_aa: CASSGLNYGYTF
cdr3_nt: TGTGCCAGCAGTGGGCTCAACTATGGCTACACCTTC

v_call: TRBV19
d_call: .
clone_size: .
j_call: TRBJ2-1
cdr3_aa: CASKPTLYNEQFF
cdr3_nt: TGTGCCAGTAAGCCGACACTGTACAATGAGCAGTTCTTC

v_call: TRBV6-5
d_call: TRBD1
clone_size: .
j_call: TRBJ1-6
cdr3_aa: CASSPRQGWNSPLHF
cdr3_nt: TGTGCCAGCAGCCCCCGACAGGGGTGGAATTCACCCCTCCACTTT

v_call: TRBV28
d_call: .
clone_size: .
j_call: TRBJ2-7
cdr3_aa: CASTPVPPTYEQYF
cdr3_nt: TGTGCCAGCACCCCCGTGCCCCCTACCTACGAGCAGTACTTC